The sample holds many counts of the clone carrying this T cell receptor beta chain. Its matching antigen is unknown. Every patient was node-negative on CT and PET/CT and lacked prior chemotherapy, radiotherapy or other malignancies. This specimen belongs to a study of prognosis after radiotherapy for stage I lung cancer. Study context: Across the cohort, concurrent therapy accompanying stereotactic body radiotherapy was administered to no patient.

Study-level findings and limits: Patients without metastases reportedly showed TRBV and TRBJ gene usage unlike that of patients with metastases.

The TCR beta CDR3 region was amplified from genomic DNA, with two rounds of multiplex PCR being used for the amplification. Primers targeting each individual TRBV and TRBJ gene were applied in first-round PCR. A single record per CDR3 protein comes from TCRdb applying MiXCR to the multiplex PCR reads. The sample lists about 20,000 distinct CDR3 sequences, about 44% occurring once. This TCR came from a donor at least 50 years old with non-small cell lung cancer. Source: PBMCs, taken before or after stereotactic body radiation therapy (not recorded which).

In nucleotides, the CDR3 is TGTGCCAGCAGTTACTCGGGAAGGAGTTGGAATGGCTACACCTTC. Amino acids: CASSYSGRSWNGYTF. This rearrangement joins TRBV6-5 to TRBJ1-2; no clear D. V was cut by 0 bases and J by 6 bases, with 14 bases left in between. The CDR3 totals 15 residues. CDR1 and CDR2 from the germline V gene are MNHEY and SVGAGI.